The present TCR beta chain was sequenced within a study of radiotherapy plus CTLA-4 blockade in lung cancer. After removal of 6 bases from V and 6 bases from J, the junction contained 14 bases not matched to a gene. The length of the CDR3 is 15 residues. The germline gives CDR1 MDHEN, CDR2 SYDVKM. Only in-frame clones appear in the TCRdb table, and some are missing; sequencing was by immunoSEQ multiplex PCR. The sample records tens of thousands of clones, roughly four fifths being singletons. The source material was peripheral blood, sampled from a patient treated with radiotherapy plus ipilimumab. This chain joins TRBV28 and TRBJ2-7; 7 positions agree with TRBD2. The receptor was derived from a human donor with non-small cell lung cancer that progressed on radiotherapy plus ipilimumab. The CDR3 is CASRSGERGSAEQYF. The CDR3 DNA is TGTGCCAGCAGATCAGGTGAGCGGGGCTCTGCCGAGCAGTACTTC.